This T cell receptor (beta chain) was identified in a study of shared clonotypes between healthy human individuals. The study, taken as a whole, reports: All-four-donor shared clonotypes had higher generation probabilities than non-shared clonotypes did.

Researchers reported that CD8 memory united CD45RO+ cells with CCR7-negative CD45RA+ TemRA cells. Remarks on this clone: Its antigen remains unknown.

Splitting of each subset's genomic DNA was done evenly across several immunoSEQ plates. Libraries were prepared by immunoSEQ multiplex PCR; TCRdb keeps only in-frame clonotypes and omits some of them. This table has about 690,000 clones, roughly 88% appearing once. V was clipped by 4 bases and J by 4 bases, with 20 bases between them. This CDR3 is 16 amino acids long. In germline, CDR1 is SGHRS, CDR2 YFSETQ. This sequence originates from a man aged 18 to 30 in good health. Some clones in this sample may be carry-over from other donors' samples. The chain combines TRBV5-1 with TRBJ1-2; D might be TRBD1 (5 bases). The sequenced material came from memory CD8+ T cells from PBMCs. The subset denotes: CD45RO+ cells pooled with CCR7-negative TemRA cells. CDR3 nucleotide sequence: TGCGCCAGCAGCCCCCGGGGCGAGGGGCCTATCTATGGCTACACCTTC. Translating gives CASSPRGEGPIYGYTF.